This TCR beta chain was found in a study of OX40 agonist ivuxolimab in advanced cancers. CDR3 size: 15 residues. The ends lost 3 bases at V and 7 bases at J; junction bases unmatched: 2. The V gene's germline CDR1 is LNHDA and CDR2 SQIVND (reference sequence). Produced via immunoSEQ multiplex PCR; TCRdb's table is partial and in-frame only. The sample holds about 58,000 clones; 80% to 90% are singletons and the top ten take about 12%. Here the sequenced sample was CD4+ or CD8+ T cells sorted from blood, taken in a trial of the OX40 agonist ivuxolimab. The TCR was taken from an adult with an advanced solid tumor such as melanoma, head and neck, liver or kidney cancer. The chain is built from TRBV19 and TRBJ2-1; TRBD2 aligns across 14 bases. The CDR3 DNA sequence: TGTGCCAGTAGTATTGGGACTAGCGGGGGTAATGAGCAGTTCTTC. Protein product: CASSIGTSGGNEQFF.